One sample yielded the 8 T cell receptor beta chains listed below, sequenced in a study of blood T cell repertoires in COVID-19. Measured with immunoSEQ multiplex PCR; TCRdb has only the in-frame clones, and not every one. The sample records some 56,000 clones, 85% to 90% being singletons. The specimen sequenced was peripheral blood. All receptors come from a woman aged 55-70 years with COVID-19, enrolled during active disease.

This chain uses TRBV7-2 with TRBJ1-1, with 10 positions matching TRBD1. CDR1 SGHTA and CDR2 FQGNSA come from the germline V gene. The V segment lost 5 bases and the J segment 4 bases; nucleotides outside the gene matches: 4. This CDR3 spans 14 amino acids. Here the CDR3 DNA reads TGTGCCAGCAGCCCGCGGACAGGGGGCACTGAAGCTTTCTTT. As protein: CASSPRTGGTEAFF.

This clone was picked up a small number of times. This specimen includes other DNA sequences encoding the same CDR3. The chain joins TRBV6-5 to TRBJ2-2, with TRBD1 as a possible D gene (7 bases). CDR1 and CDR2 (germline): MNHEY, SVGAGI. The CDR3 runs 16 residues. Trimming cost V 0 bases and J 3 bases, with 11 bases left between them. The DNA for the CDR3 is TGTGCCAGCAGTTACTCGAGCAGGGGGGACACCGGGGAGCTGTTTTTT. It yields the protein CASSYSSRGDTGELFF.

This chain links TRBV7-9 with TRBJ1-4; 9 positions match TRBD1. The CDR3 covers 16 residues. Unmatched junction bases numbered 6, after V lost 4 bases and J lost 3 bases. Germline V lookup: CDR1 SEHNR, CDR2 FQNEAQ (reference sequence). The CDR3 loop reads CASSSGQGRANEKLFF. The DNA for the CDR3 is TGTGCCAGCAGCTCAGGACAGGGGCGAGCTAATGAAAAACTGTTTTTT.

This clone has only a few counts. This sequence joins TRBV15 and TRBJ2-1; weak D call: TRBD1 (5 bases). V was trimmed by 0 bases and J by 2 bases, leaving 14 bases between them. The CDR3 runs 17 residues. Germline V lookup: CDR1 LNHNV, CDR2 YYDKDF (reference sequence). CDR3 residues: CATSRDPVQGTYNEQFF. The DNA of the CDR3 is TGTGCCACCAGCAGAGACCCCGTCCAGGGTACCTACAATGAGCAGTTCTTC.

The CDR3 DNA is TGTGCCAGCAGCCCTAGCCTCTACGAGCAGTACTTC. As protein: CASSPSLYEQYF. This chain connects TRBV12-3 or TRBV12-4 to TRBJ2-7; TRBD2 is a possible D gene (5 bases). The V end lost 6 bases, the J end lost 3 bases, and 9 bases lay between the germline ends. The CDR3 has 12 residues.

This clone was seen a single time. V is TRBV3-1 (or the pseudogene TRBV3-2) and J is TRBJ1-2, with D possibly matching TRBD1 (5 bases). CDR3 length: 14 residues. Germline CDR1 and CDR2: LGHDT and YNNKEL (reference sequence). V lost 1 base and J lost 4, with 10 bases in between. The CDR3 coding sequence is TGTGCCAGCAGCCAAGGGACAATCGGCTATGGCTACACCTTC. Its translation is CASSQGTIGYGYTF.

This chain connects TRBV11-2 to TRBJ2-5; TRBD1 agrees at 7 bases. The CDR3 covers 15 residues. Unmatched junction bases numbered 6, after V lost 3 bases and J lost 2 bases. Germline assignment: CDR1 SGHAT and CDR2 FQNNGV. CDR3 residues: CASSFPQGEQETQYF. Here the CDR3 DNA reads TGTGCCAGCAGCTTTCCCCAGGGGGAACAAGAGACCCAGTACTTC.

The chain has TRBV7-9 and TRBJ2-1; 8 bases are a match to TRBD2. The CDR3 runs 14 residues. The V gene's germline CDR1 is SEHNR and CDR2 FQNEAQ (reference sequence). V was clipped by 4 bases and J by 8 bases; unmatched bases: 7. CDR3 in DNA: TGTGCCAGCAGCTGGAGCGGGAGCTGGGATGAGCAGTTCTTC. Translated: CASSWSGSWDEQFF.